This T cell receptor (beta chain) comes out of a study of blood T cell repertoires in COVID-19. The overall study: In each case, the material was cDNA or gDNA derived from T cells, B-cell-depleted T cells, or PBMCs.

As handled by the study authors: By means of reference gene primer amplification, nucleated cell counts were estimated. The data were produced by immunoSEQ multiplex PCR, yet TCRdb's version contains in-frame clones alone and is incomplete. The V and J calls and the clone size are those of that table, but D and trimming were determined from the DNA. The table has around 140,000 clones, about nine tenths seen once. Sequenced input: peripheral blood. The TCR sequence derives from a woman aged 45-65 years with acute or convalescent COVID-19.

This CDR3 reads CASSSLESSYNEQFF. In DNA form, the CDR3 reads TGTGCCAGCAGCTCTCTAGAAAGCTCCTACAATGAGCAGTTCTTC. The gene calls are TRBV5-6 and TRBJ2-1; D is ambiguous. Trimming shortened V by 3 bases and J by 0 bases, and 10 bases separated the two germline ends. This CDR3 contains 15 residues. Germline V gene sequence: CDR1 SGHDT, CDR2 YYEEEE. Full variable domain (missing parts from reference TRBV5-6 and TRBJ2-1): DAGVTQSPTHLIKTRGQQVTLRCSPKSGHDTVSWYQQALGQGPQFIFQYYEEEERQRGNFPDRFSGHQFPNYSSELNVNALLLGDSALYLCASSSLESSYNEQFFGPGTRLTVL.